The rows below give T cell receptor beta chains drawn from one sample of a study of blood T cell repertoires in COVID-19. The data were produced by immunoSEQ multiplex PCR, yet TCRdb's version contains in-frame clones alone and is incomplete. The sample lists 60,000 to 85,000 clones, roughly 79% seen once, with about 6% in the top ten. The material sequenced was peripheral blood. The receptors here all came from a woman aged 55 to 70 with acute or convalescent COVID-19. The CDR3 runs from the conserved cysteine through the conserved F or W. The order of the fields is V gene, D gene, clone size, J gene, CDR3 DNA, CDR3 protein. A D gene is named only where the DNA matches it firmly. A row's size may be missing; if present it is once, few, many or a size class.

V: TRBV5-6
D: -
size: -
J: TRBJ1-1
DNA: TGTGCCAGCAGCCCTCGCAGCGGGAACACTGAAGCTTTCTTT
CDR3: CASSPRSGNTEAFF

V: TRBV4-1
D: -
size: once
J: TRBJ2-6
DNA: TGCGCCAGCAGCCAAGCTTATCGGGGTACTGGGGCCAACGTCCTGACTTTC
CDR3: CASSQAYRGTGANVLTF

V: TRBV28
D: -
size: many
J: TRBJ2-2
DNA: TGTGCCAGCAGTTTACTATCACAGGGCACCGGGGAGCTGTTTTTT
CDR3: CASSLLSQGTGELFF

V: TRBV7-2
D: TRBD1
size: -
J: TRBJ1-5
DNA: TGTGCCAGCAGCTTAAGGGCGACAGGGGGAAGCAAGCCCCAGCATTTT
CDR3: CASSLRATGGSKPQHF

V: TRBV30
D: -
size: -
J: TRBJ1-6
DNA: TGTGCCTGGTTAAAGGACGGGATCTCCTATAATTCACCCCTCCACTTT
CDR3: CAWLKDGISYNSPLHF

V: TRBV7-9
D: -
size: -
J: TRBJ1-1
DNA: TGTGCCAGCAGCTTTGTACAGAACACTGAAGCTTTCTTT
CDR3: CASSFVQNTEAFF

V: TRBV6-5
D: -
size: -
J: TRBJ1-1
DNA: TGTGCCAGCAGGAACAATACTGAAGCTTTCTTT
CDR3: CASRNNTEAFF

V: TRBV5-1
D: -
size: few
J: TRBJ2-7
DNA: TGCGCCAGCAGCTTGGCCGGCGGGTGGACCTACGAGCAGTACTTC
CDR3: CASSLAGGWTYEQYF

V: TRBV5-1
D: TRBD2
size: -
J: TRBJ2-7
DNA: TGCGCCAGCACCCCAAAGACTAGCGGGGGCTCCTACGAGCAGTACTTC
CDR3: CASTPKTSGGSYEQYF

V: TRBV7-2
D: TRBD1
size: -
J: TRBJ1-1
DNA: TGTGCCAGCAGCGTTGGGACAGCTAGCCTTAGAAACACTGAAGCTTTCTTT
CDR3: CASSVGTASLRNTEAFF

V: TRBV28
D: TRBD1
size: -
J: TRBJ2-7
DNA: TGTGCCAGCACCATTCCAGGGGGCTACGAGCAGTACTTC
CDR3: CASTIPGGYEQYF

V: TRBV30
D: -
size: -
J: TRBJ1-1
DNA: TGTGCCTGGAGTGTAAAGTCGGCGGGCACTGAAGCTTTCTTT
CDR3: CAWSVKSAGTEAFF

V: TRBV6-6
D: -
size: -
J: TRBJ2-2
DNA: TGTGCCAGCAGGGAACTTTCGACGGAGCACACCGGGGAGCTGTTTTTT
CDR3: CASRELSTEHTGELFF

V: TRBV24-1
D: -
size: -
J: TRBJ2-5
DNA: TGTGCCACCAGTGATCCCCAGGGCCCCGAGCGAGAGACCCAGTACTTC
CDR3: CATSDPQGPERETQYF

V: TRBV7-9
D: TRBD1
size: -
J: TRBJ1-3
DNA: TGTGCCAGCAGCGCAAGACAGGGTTCTGGAAACACCATATATTTT
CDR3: CASSARQGSGNTIYF

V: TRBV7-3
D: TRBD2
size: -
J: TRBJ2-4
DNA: TGTGCCAGCAGCTCCGGACACGCGGGGGACATTCAGTACTTC
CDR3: CASSSGHAGDIQYF

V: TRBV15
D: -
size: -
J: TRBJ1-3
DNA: TGTGCCACCACCCCGGGTTCTGGAAACACCATATATTTT
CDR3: CATTPGSGNTIYF

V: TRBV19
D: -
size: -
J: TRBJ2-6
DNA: TGTGCCAGTACAGGCAGCTTCACCATATCCTCTGGGGCCAACGTCCTGACTTTC
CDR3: CASTGSFTISSGANVLTF

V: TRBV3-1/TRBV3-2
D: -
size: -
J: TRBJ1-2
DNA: TGTGCCAGCAGCCACCTGGAGGGACCTGGCTACACCTTC
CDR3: CASSHLEGPGYTF

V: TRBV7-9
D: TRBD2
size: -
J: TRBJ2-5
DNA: TGTGCCAGCAGCTCCCGCCTCGGGACTAGCGGGGGGGATGGGGAGACCCAGTACTTC
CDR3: CASSSRLGTSGGDGETQYF

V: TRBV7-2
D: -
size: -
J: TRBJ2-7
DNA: TGTGCCAGCAGCTTAAAACAGGGTGAGCAGTACTTC
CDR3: CASSLKQGEQYF

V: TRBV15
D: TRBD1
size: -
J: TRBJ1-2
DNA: TGTGCCACCAGCGGGGACAGGGGGCCTAATGGCTACACCTTC
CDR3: CATSGDRGPNGYTF

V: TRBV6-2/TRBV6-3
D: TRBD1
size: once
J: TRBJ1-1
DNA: TGTGCCAGCAGTTCCCGGACAGGGAACACTGAAGCTTTCTTT
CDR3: CASSSRTGNTEAFF

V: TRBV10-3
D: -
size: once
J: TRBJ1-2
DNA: TGTGCCATCAGCACCGGCGGTGGCTATGGCTACACCTTC
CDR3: CAISTGGGYGYTF

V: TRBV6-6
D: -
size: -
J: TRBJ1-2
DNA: TGTGCCAGCAGTACCCGGGGGGGTCGGACAAGTGGCTACACCTTC
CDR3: CASSTRGGRTSGYTF

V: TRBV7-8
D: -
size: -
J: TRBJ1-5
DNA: TGTGCCAGCAGCATCGGACAGCTTCTTAGCAATCAGCCCCAGCATTTT
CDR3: CASSIGQLLSNQPQHF

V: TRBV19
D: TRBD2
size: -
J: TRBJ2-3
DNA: TGTGCCAGTATGGGGACTAGCGAGGATACGCAGTATTTT
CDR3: CASMGTSEDTQYF

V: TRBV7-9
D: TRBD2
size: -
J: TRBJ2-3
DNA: TGTGCCAGCAGCTTAGACGGGGGGGCCGCAGATACGCAGTATTTT
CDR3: CASSLDGGAADTQYF

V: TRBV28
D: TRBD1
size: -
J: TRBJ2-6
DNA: TGTGCCAGCAGGCCCGGGACAGGGGGTTGGTCTGGGGCCAACGTCCTGACTTTC
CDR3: CASRPGTGGWSGANVLTF

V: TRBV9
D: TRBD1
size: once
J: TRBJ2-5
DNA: TGTGCCAGCAGCGTAAGGACAGGGGGCTACGGGGAGACCCAGTACTTC
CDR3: CASSVRTGGYGETQYF

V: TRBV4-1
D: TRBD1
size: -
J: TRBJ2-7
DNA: TGCGCCAGCAGCCATCGAGGGGGCAAGGGAGACGAGCAGTACTTC
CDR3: CASSHRGGKGDEQYF